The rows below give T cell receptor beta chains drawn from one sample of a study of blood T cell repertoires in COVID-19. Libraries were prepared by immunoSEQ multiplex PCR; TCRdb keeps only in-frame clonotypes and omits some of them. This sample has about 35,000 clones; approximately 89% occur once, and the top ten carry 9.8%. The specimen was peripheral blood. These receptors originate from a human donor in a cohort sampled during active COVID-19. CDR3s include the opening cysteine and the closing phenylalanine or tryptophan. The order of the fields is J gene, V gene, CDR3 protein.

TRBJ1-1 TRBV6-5 CASRGFIQGKGAFF
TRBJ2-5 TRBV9 CASSVGGGAETQYF
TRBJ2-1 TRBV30 CAWSFSSSYNEQFF
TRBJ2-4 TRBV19 CASTTLETSGNIQYF
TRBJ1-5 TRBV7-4 CARKLRGIDINQPQHF
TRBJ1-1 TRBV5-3 CARSLPHVSVSEAFF
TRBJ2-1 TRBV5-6 CASSLGDREQFF
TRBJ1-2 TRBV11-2 CASSFNRVGYGYTF
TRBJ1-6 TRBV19 CASSETGDSPLHF
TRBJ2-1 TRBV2 CASILAGGREQFF
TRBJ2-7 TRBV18 CASSPTRIEQYF
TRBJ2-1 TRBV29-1 CSVVQGINEQFF
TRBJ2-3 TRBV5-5 CASSGIRASTDTQYF
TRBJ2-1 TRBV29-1 CSPKLAGGYDEQFF
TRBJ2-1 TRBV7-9 CASSAGQGSYNEQFF
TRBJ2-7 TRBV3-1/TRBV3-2 CASSPRDRAYEQYF
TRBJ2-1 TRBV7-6 CASSLGPSGGSNEQFF
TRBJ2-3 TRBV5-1 CASSYGQGSRDTQYF
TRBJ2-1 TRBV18 CASSPPGAGYNEQFF
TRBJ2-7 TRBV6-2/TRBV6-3 CASSFGQGPYEQYF
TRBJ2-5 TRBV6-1 CASSERAGSTETQYF
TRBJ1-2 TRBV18 CASQDTPLYGYTF
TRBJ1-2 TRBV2 CASGDQGNYGYTF
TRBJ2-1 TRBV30 CAWALHEQFF
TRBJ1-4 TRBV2 CASRDRQASNEKLFF
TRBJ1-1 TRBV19 CASSILDRGLPFGGFEAFF
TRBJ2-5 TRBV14 CASSQFGVETQYF
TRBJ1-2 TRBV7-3 CASIEKGVEGDGYTF
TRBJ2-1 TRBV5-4 CASSYADRDSDEQFF
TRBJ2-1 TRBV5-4 CASSLGGLAGTNEQFF
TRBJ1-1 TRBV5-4 CASSLGGTGRNTEAFF
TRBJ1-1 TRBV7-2 CASSLQQNKNTEAFF
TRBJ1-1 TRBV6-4 CASSVEPTMNTEAFF
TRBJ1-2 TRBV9 CASSAGVNYGYTF
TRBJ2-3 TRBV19 CASSILAGGTTDTQYF